The clone carrying this T cell receptor beta chain was counted at least ten times. Antigen specificity is unknown. This sample was taken from a study of spatial heterogeneity in lung cancer. Study overall: A consistent excess of beta-chain over alpha-chain sequences was detected. Raw-read counts averaged over ten per unique TCR and UMI combination.

General study findings and limits: Tracking of tumor mutation counts was seen in expanded intratumoral alpha and beta TCR counts.

The germline gives CDR1 MDHEN, CDR2 SYDVKM. This CDR3 is 14 amino acids long. The V gene end was trimmed by 7 bases and the J gene end by 6 bases; junction bases not matched to a gene: 9. The time point: sample taken at primary tumor resection. A total of approximately 75 untreated early-stage non-small cell lung cancer patients served as donors. Unsorted whole RNA of tumor, nontumor lung or frozen PBMC was sequenced. TCRdb redid the calling of the 5' RACE reads with MiXCR, one entry per CDR3 protein. This sample has about 24,000 distinct CDR3 sequences, with roughly 10% found just once. Specimen: lung tumor tissue, collected at surgery. This chain uses TRBV28 with TRBJ2-1; TRBD1 matches at 7 bases. This receptor was obtained from a male donor with early-stage non-small cell lung cancer. CDR3 sequence reads: CASTSGGFGNEQFF. The CDR3 nucleotides read TGTGCCAGCACCTCAGGGGGATTCGGCAATGAGCAGTTCTTC.